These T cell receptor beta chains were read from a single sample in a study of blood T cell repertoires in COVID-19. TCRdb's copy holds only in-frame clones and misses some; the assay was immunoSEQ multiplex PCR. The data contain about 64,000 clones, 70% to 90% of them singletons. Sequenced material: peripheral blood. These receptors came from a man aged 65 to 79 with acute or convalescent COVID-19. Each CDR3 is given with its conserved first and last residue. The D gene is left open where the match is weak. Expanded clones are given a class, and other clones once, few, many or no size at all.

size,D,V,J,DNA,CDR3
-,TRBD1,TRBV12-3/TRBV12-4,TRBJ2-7,TGTGCCAGCAGTCACGGACAGGACTACGAGCAGTACTTC,CASSHGQDYEQYF
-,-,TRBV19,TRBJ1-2,TGTGCCACTAAAATGGGGAGCGGCTACACCTTC,CATKMGSGYTF
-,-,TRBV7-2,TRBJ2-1,TGTGCCAGCAGCTTAGGGGGGCTATACAATGAGCAGTTCTTC,CASSLGGLYNEQFF
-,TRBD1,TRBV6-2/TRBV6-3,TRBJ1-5,TGTGCCAGCAGCACCGGACAGGGTGGGAATCAGCCCCAGCATTTT,CASSTGQGGNQPQHF
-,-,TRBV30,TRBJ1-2,TGTGCCTGGGCAGGGGACGGCAATAACTATGGCTACACCTTC,CAWAGDGNNYGYTF
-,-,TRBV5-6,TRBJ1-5,TGTGCCAGCAGCTCGGGATGGGGACAGCCCCAGCATTTT,CASSSGWGQPQHF
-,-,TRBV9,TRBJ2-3,TGTGCCAGCTCTCCCCGAGGAGGGGTCTATAGCACAGATACGCAGTATTTT,CASSPRGGVYSTDTQYF
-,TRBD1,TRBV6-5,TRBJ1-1,TGTGCCAGCAGTTACCGACAGGGGCTCACTGAAGCTTTCTTT,CASSYRQGLTEAFF
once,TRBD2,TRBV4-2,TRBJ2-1,TGTGCCAGCAGCCAACGACTAGCGTCCTACAATGAGCAGTTCTTC,CASSQRLASYNEQFF
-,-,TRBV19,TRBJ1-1,TGTGCCAGTAGTCTACAGGGTGAAGCTTTCTTT,CASSLQGEAFF
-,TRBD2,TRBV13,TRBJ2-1,TGTGCCAGCAGCCACGGACTAGCGGGGGGCTCGATCCACAATGAGCAGTTCTTC,CASSHGLAGGSIHNEQFF
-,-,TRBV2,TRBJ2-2,TGTGCCAGCAGTGAAACCAGGAACACCGGGGAGCTGTTTTTT,CASSETRNTGELFF
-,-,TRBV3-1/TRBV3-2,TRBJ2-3,TGTGCCAGCAGGGAGGAAGCTAGCACAGATACGCAGTATTTT,CASREEASTDTQYF
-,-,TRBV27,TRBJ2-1,TGTGCCAGCAGCCCCGGGAGATATCAGGGGGAGGAGGAGCAGTTCTTC,CASSPGRYQGEEEQFF
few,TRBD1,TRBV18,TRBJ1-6,TGTGCCAGCTCACAAAACGCAGGGGGGAGCTCCTATAATTCACCCCTCCACTTT,CASSQNAGGSSYNSPLHF
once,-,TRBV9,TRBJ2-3,TGTGCCAGCAGCGATGGCGGGGCGAGCACAGATACGCAGTATTTT,CASSDGGASTDTQYF
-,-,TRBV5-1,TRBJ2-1,TGCGCCAGCAGCTTACAGGACAATGAGCAGTTCTTC,CASSLQDNEQFF
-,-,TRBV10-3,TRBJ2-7,TGTGCCATCAGTGAGCCCCGGGACTTAGAAAGCTCCTACGAGCAGTACTTC,CAISEPRDLESSYEQYF
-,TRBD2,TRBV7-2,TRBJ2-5,TGTGCCAGCAGCTTTCTAGCGGGGGGGCAAGAGACCCAGTACTTC,CASSFLAGGQETQYF
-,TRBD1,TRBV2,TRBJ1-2,TGTGCCAGCAGTGATGGGACAGGGGGCGGCTATGGCTACACCTTC,CASSDGTGGGYGYTF
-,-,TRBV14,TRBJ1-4,TGTGCCAGCAGCCAAGAAGGGCGACAGGACCAGAGTAATGAAAAACTGTTTTTT,CASSQEGRQDQSNEKLFF
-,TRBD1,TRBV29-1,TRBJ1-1,TGCAGCGTGCTGGGGACAGCCCACGATGAAGCTTTCTTT,CSVLGTAHDEAFF
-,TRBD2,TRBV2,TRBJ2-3,TGTGCCAGCACCGAACGGGGGGTCCGGGGAGATACGCAGTATTTT,CASTERGVRGDTQYF
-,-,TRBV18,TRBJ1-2,TGTGCCAGCTCACCAAACCAGGCATATGGCTACACCTTC,CASSPNQAYGYTF
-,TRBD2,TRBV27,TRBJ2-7,TGTGCCAGCAGTTCAGGCGGGAGGCAGACTCTCTACGAGCAGTACTTC,CASSSGGRQTLYEQYF
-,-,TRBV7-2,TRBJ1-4,TGTGCCAGCAGCCCTCCGGGACATAGAGAAAAACTGTTTTTT,CASSPPGHREKLFF
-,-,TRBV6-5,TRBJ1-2,TGTGCCAGCAGGCTGACAGTTAACTATGGCTACACCTTC,CASRLTVNYGYTF